This passage covers 18 T cell receptor beta chains from one sample sequenced in a study of blood T cell repertoires in COVID-19. Method: immunoSEQ multiplex PCR; TCRdb's copy keeps in-frame clones and lacks some. The sample has about 250,000 clones; roughly four fifths are singletons. Sequences were obtained from PBMCs or T cells enriched from blood (not recorded which). The receptors stem from a man in his forties or fifties who had recovered from COVID-19.

The chain links TRBV7-8 to TRBJ2-2, with 9 bases aligning to TRBD1. Per the germline V gene, CDR1 is SGHVS and CDR2 is FQNEAQ. The CDR3 has 18 amino acids. J lost 3 bases, V lost 4 bases, and 12 bases had no gene match. The CDR3 region is CASSSLWRTGAYTGELFF. The CDR3 region has the DNA TGTGCCAGCAGCTCCCTTTGGAGGACAGGGGCATACACCGGGGAGCTGTTTTTT.

This chain uses TRBV15 with TRBJ1-3; D gene ambiguous. Trimming took off 5 bases at V and 0 bases at J, with 17 bases between the two ends. Per germline, CDR1 LNHNV and CDR2 YYDKDF (reference sequence). CDR3 length: 17 amino acids. The DNA for the CDR3 is TGTGCCACCAGCGGGGAGAAGCGGGCCAACTCTGGAAACACCATATATTTT. Residues: CATSGEKRANSGNTIYF.

This clone was observed a single time. The chain's CDR3 is CASSKGTAYNSPLHF. The CDR3 DNA reads as TGTGCCTCAAGCAAAGGGACAGCTTATAATTCACCCCTCCACTTT. V usage is TRBV30 and J usage is TRBJ1-6, with 7 bases that match TRBD1. This CDR3 is built from 15 residues. CDR1 is GTSNPN, CDR2 SVGIG, per germline (reference sequence). V dropped 7 bases and J dropped 4; count of bases not matched to a gene: 10.

This clone showed up just once. The chain employs TRBV29-1 and TRBJ2-1, with TRBD2 as a possible D gene (5 bases). The germline V gene encodes CDR1 SQVTM and CDR2 ANQGSEA. The V gene lost 0 bases and the J gene lost 2 bases, with 11 bases spanning the gap. The CDR3 contains 15 residues. In DNA form, the CDR3 reads TGCAGCGTTGAAGAGAAGCGGCTAACCTACAATGAGCAGTTCTTC. It codes for CSVEEKRLTYNEQFF.

The chain carries TRBV7-6 and TRBJ1-2; tentative D call: TRBD1 (6 bases). The CDR3 sequence is 16 residues long. Between the trimmed V and J ends, which lost 3 bases and 4 bases, there was a span of 18 bases. Germline V gene lookup returns CDR1 SGHVS and CDR2 FNYEAQ. In nucleotides, the CDR3 is TGTGCCAGCAGCTTTGGTTCTAGTGGGGGCGCCTATGGCTACACCTTC. Its translation: CASSFGSSGGAYGYTF.

The J gene is TRBJ2-1, the V gene TRBV28, with 11 bases that match TRBD2. Looked up from germline, CDR1 is MDHEN and CDR2 is SYDVKM. Trimming removed 4 bases from V and 7 bases from J; junction bases left unmatched: 9. This CDR3 has 16 residues. The CDR3 region has the DNA TGTGCCAGCAGTTACTCTAGCGGGAGGAGGGGGAATGAGCAGTTCTTC. The encoded protein is CASSYSSGRRGNEQFF.

The chain carries TRBV7-9 and TRBJ2-5, with 7 bases fitting TRBD1. Germline assignment: CDR1 SEHNR and CDR2 FQNEAQ (reference sequence). The CDR3 length is 13 residues. V was pared by 5 bases and J by 5 bases, with 5 bases of the junction left unmatched. The CDR3 is CASSQGTVETQYF. In DNA, the CDR3 is TGTGCCAGCAGCCAAGGGACAGTGGAGACCCAGTACTTC. Supplemented by reference TRBV7-9 and TRBJ2-5, the full variable domain reads DTGVSQNPRHKITKRGQNVTFRCDPISEHNRLYWYRQTLGQGPEFLTYFQNEAQLEKSRLLSDRFSAERPKGSFSTLEIQRTEQGDSAMYLCASSQGTVETQYFGPGTRLLVL.

The gene calls are TRBV29-1 and TRBJ2-3; perhaps TRBD1 as D (5 bases). Germline CDR1 and CDR2: SQVTM and ANQGSEA. The CDR3 consists of 13 residues. Trimming shortened V by 3 bases and J by 2 bases, and 9 bases separated the two germline ends. CDR3 bases: TGCAGCGTTGAGGCCAGGGCCACAGATACGCAGTATTTT. Translated, it gives CSVEARATDTQYF.

The J gene is TRBJ1-2, the V gene TRBV7-8, with TRBD1 identical over 7 bases. Germline V gives CDR1 SGHVS, CDR2 FQNEAQ. With V trimmed by 1 base and J by 4 bases, 6 bases remained unmatched. The CDR3 length is 15 residues. The CDR3 DNA reads as TGTGCCAGCAGCTTAGTCAGACAGGGCGGCTATGGCTACACCTTC. It yields the protein CASSLVRQGGYGYTF.

This chain connects TRBV5-1 to TRBJ2-1; 15 bases line up with TRBD2. Germline CDR1 reads SGHRS; CDR2 reads YFSETQ. The trim removed 3 bases at V and 12 bases at J, leaving 7 bases unmatched. CDR3 length equals 15 residues. CDR3 sequence (DNA): TGCGCCAGCAGCTGGACTAGCGGGGGGGCCGAAGGGCAGTTCTTC. As protein: CASSWTSGGAEGQFF.

This clone was counted between two and nine times. This chain connects TRBV12-5 to TRBJ2-1, with D possibly being TRBD1 (6 bases). CDR3 length: 17 residues. CDR1 is LGHNT, CDR2 FRNRAP, per germline. Between the trimmed V and J ends, which lost 1 base and 0 bases, there was a span of 13 bases. Here the CDR3 reads CASGLDHRVISYNEQFF. CDR3 DNA: TGTGCTAGTGGTTTGGACCACAGGGTAATCTCCTACAATGAGCAGTTCTTC.

The chain joins TRBV9 to TRBJ1-6; 10 bases match TRBD1. The germline gives CDR1 SGDLS, CDR2 YYNGEE. After removal of 3 bases from V and 8 bases from J, the junction contained 2 bases not matched to a gene. This CDR3 contains 14 residues. The CDR3 spells CASSGGQGDSPLHF. The CDR3 nucleotides read TGTGCCAGCAGCGGCGGACAGGGGGATTCACCCCTCCACTTT.

V gene TRBV7-3 combines with J gene TRBJ2-2; D is perhaps TRBD1 (6 bases). The V end lost 5 bases, the J end lost 3 bases, and 16 bases lay between the germline ends. The CDR3 runs 16 residues. Germline lookup yields CDR1 SGHTA and CDR2 FQGTGA. The CDR3: CASSPQTGLDTGELFF. CDR3 nucleotide sequence: TGTGCCAGCAGCCCTCAGACAGGATTGGACACCGGGGAGCTGTTTTTT.

The gene calls are TRBV5-4 and TRBJ2-3; 8 nucleotides agree with TRBD1. The germline gives CDR1 SGHNT, CDR2 YYREEE (reference sequence). CDR3 length: 16 residues. The trim removed 0 bases at V and 1 base at J, leaving 4 bases unmatched. This CDR3 reads CASSLAGQGGTDTQYF. In DNA form, the CDR3 reads TGTGCCAGCAGCTTGGCCGGACAGGGAGGCACAGATACGCAGTATTTT. Combining the CDR3 with reference TRBV5-4 and TRBJ2-3 gives the whole variable domain ETGVTQSPTHLIKTRGQQVTLRCSSQSGHNTVSWYQQALGQGPQFIFQYYREEENGRGNFPPRFSGLQFPNYSSELNVNALELDDSALYLCASSLAGQGGTDTQYFGPGTRLTVL.

This sequence joins TRBV5-4 and TRBJ2-7, with a possible D match to TRBD1 (5 bases). This CDR3 is built from 14 residues. Germline V lookup: CDR1 SGHNT, CDR2 YYREEE (reference sequence). Trimming removed 4 bases at V and 4 bases at J, with 15 bases between. This CDR3 reads CASSGADGLYEQYF. The CDR3 nucleotides read TGTGCCAGCAGCGGGGCTGATGGGCTATACGAGCAGTACTTC.

This chain joins TRBV6-5 and TRBJ1-1, with D tentatively TRBD1 (5 bases). The CDR3 covers 15 residues. V lost 6 bases and J 0 bases, leaving 14 bases between the germline ends. Germline V lookup: CDR1 MNHEY, CDR2 SVGAGI. CDR3 loop: CASSRGGRVNTEAFF. The CDR3 DNA reads as TGTGCCAGCAGCCGGGGGGGACGGGTGAACACTGAAGCTTTCTTT.

Only a few counts were recorded for this clone. The V gene is TRBV5-6, the J gene TRBJ1-4; no clear D gene. Trimming pared 0 bases from V and 8 bases from J, leaving 8 bases between. The CDR3 loop spans 13 amino acids. Germline CDR1 reads SGHDT; CDR2 reads YYEEEE. CDR3 in amino acids: CASSLGGEEKLFF. The CDR3 DNA follows: TGTGCCAGCAGCTTGGGCGGTGAAGAAAAACTGTTTTTT. The whole variable domain, remainder taken from reference TRBV5-6 and TRBJ1-4, is DAGVTQSPTHLIKTRGQQVTLRCSPKSGHDTVSWYQQALGQGPQFIFQYYEEEERQRGNFPDRFSGHQFPNYSSELNVNALLLGDSALYLCASSLGGEEKLFFGSGTQLSVL.

This clone appeared once. This chain connects TRBV2 to TRBJ1-2, with TRBD1 identical over 8 bases. The trim removed 4 bases at V and 0 bases at J, leaving 4 bases unmatched. The CDR3 is 15 residues long. CDR1 is SNHLY, CDR2 FYNNEI, per germline. The CDR3 DNA sequence: TGTGCCAGCAGTGCGGGACAGGCGGCTAACTATGGCTACACCTTC. This encodes CASSAGQAANYGYTF.